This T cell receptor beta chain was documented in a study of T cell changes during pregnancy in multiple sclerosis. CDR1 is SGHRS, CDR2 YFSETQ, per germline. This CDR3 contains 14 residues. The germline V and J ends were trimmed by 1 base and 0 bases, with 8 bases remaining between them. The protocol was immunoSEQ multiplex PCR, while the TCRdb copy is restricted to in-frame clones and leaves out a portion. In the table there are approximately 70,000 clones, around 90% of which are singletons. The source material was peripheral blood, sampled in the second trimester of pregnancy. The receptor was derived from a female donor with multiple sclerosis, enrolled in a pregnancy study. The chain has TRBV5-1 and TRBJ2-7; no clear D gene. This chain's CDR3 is CASSLSRSSYEQYF. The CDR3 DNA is TGCGCCAGCAGCTTGTCGAGAAGCTCCTACGAGCAGTACTTC.